What follows are 23 T cell receptor beta chains derived from one specimen sequenced in a study of blood T cell repertoires in COVID-19. Clones were read by immunoSEQ multiplex PCR, and TCRdb kept only the in-frame ones, dropping some. The table lists 130,000 or so clones, about 80% of them singletons. The specimen sequenced was peripheral blood. The receptors here all came from a woman aged 60 to 75 with acute or convalescent COVID-19.

This chain uses TRBV4-1 with TRBJ1-1, with TRBD1 matching over 7 bases. V shed 1 base, J shed 3 bases, and the junction held 8 bases outside the gene matches. Germline V gene lookup returns CDR1 MGHRA and CDR2 YSYEKL. The CDR3 extends over 16 amino acids. CDR3 nucleotides: TGCGCCAGCAGCCAAGTGATCGACAGGGTGGACACTGAAGCTTTCTTT. This translates into CASSQVIDRVDTEAFF.

J is TRBJ2-5 and V is TRBV19; D may be TRBD1 (6 bases). From germline, CDR1 is LNHDA and CDR2 SQIVND (reference sequence). The CDR3 sequence is 15 residues long. The V end was cut by 9 bases, the J end by 3 bases, with 20 bases between. CDR3 sequence: CASSPGQAGKETQYF. CDR3 coding DNA: TGTGCCAGCTCACCGGGACAAGCAGGGAAAGAGACCCAGTACTTC.

The V call is TRBV30, the J call TRBJ1-1; 10 nucleotides line up with TRBD1. Germline lookup yields CDR1 GTSNPN and CDR2 SVGIG (reference sequence). The CDR3 length is 19 residues. The V gene end was trimmed by 3 bases and the J gene end by 2 bases; junction bases not matched to a gene: 18. The CDR3 region is CAWRDPDRGLTQKNTEAFF. CDR3 coding DNA: TGTGCCTGGAGGGACCCAGACAGGGGGCTGACACAAAAAAACACTGAAGCTTTCTTT.

In its sample, this clone was seen a few times. V is TRBV29-1 and J is TRBJ1-1; TRBD1 might be the D (6 bases). V gave up 0 bases and J gave up 12 bases, with 17 bases separating them. CDR1 is SQVTM and CDR2 is ANQGSEA in the germline V gene. This CDR3 has 13 residues. CDR3 sequence: CSVEDSVRDKTFF. Written as DNA, the CDR3 is TGCAGCGTTGAAGATTCGGTCCGGGACAAAACTTTCTTT.

The rearrangement links TRBV13 to TRBJ1-3, with a tentative D call TRBD1 (6 bases). V dropped 3 bases and J dropped 8 bases, with 14 bases sitting between them. Germline CDR1 and CDR2: PRHDT and FYEKMQ (reference sequence). This CDR3 spans 14 amino acids. DNA for the CDR3: TGTGCCAGCAGCTTGAAGATGGGGGCACACACCATATATTTT. Translated: CASSLKMGAHTIYF. The full variable domain, its missing parts supplied by reference TRBV13 and TRBJ1-3, is AAGVIQSPRHLIKEKRETATLKCYPIPRHDTVYWYQQGPGQDPQFLISFYEKMQSDKGSIPDRFSAQQFSDYHSELNMSSLELGDSALYFCASSLKMGAHTIYFGEGSWLTVV.

The chain carries TRBV2 and TRBJ1-1, with a weak D call TRBD1 (5 bases). V lost 4 bases and J lost 3, with 9 bases in between. This CDR3 is built from 13 residues. The germline V gene has CDR1 SNHLY and CDR2 FYNNEI. CDR3 region: CASSGGEDTEAFF. In DNA form, the CDR3 reads TGTGCCAGCAGTGGAGGGGAGGACACTGAAGCTTTCTTT.

This clone has a single count. This chain uses TRBV5-8 with TRBJ2-7; tentative D call: TRBD1 (5 bases). Trimming stripped 4 bases from V and 3 bases from J, with 8 bases between. The germline gives CDR1 SGHTS, CDR2 YDEGEE. The CDR3 has 12 amino acids. CDR3: CASSLQGYEQYV. The CDR3 DNA reads TGTGCCAGCAGCCTTCAGGGCTACGAGCAGTACGTC.

V gene TRBV2 combines with J gene TRBJ1-2; D gene ambiguous. This CDR3 has 11 residues. The germline V and J ends were trimmed by 8 bases and 8 bases, with 12 bases remaining between them. Germline V CDR1 and CDR2: SNHLY, FYNNEI. CDR3 nucleotides: TGTGCCAGCGGGGAGGGTTACGGCTACACCTTC. It is translated as CASGEGYGYTF.

This clone was detected once. The CDR3 is CASSPLGGGSYEQYF. In DNA form, the CDR3 reads TGTGCCAGCAGTCCCCTTGGCGGGGGATCCTACGAGCAGTACTTC. The rearrangement joins TRBV9 to TRBJ2-7, with 7 bases lining up with TRBD2. Germline V gene sequence: CDR1 SGDLS, CDR2 YYNGEE. Trimming took 5 bases from V and 1 from J; bases not matched to a gene: 9. The CDR3 contains 15 residues. Looking up the rest from reference TRBV9 and TRBJ2-7 gives the full variable domain: DSGVTQTPKHLITATGQRVTLRCSPRSGDLSVYWYQQSLDQGLQFLIQYYNGEERAKGNILERFSAQQFPDLHSELNLSSLELGDSALYFCASSPLGGGSYEQYFGPGTRLTVT.

J is TRBJ2-4 and V is TRBV5-5; unclear D gene. Germline-derived CDR1 and CDR2 are SGHKS and YYEKEE (reference sequence). The CDR3 runs to 15 residues. Trimming took off 0 bases at V and 2 bases at J, with 9 bases between the two ends. The CDR3 DNA reads TGTGCCAGCAGCTTGGGGCCTCAGACCAAAAACATTCAGTACTTC. Its translation is CASSLGPQTKNIQYF.

In its sample, this clone was seen once. The rearrangement links TRBV19 to TRBJ1-4; D ambiguous. Germline-derived CDR1 and CDR2 are LNHDA and SQIVND (reference sequence). Deletions cut 3 bases from V and 4 bases from J, with 12 bases between. The CDR3 length is 15 residues. The CDR3 protein is CASSISRRSNEKLFF. The CDR3 DNA reads TGTGCCAGTAGTATTAGTAGGAGAAGTAATGAAAAACTGTTTTTT. Full variable domain (remainder filled in from reference TRBV19 and TRBJ1-4): DGGITQSPKYLFRKEGQNVTLSCEQNLNHDAMYWYRQDPGQGLRLIYYSQIVNDFQKGDIAEGYSVSREKKESFPLTVTSAQKNPTAFYLCASSISRRSNEKLFFGSGTQLSVL.

This clone was recorded only once. J is TRBJ1-3 and V is TRBV6-5; D not resolved. The CDR3 consists of 15 residues. V was clipped by 0 bases and J by 4 bases, with 10 bases between them. Germline V lookup: CDR1 MNHEY, CDR2 SVGAGI. The CDR3 sequence: CASSYSTSLGNTIYF. The CDR3 DNA is TGTGCCAGCAGTTACTCGACTTCACTGGGAAACACCATATATTTT.

This clone showed up many times. The V and J genes are TRBV6-5 and TRBJ2-7; 8 bases are shared with TRBD2. With 4 bases clipped from V and 7 bases from J, the junction kept 6 bases outside the gene matches. CDR3 length: 13 residues. Per germline, CDR1 MNHEY and CDR2 SVGAGI. CDR3 protein: CASSSPGGWEQYF. CDR3 nucleotide sequence: TGTGCCAGCAGTTCCCCGGGGGGGTGGGAGCAGTACTTC.

This sequence joins TRBV7-9 and TRBJ1-2; a possible D gene is TRBD1 (6 bases). Per germline, CDR1 SEHNR and CDR2 FQNEAQ (reference sequence). The CDR3 runs 13 residues. V was trimmed by 5 bases and J by 8 bases, leaving 15 bases between them. The CDR3 sequence: CASSPNRAGGYTF. Here the CDR3 DNA reads TGTGCCAGCAGCCCCAACAGGGCTGGGGGCTACACCTTC.

This sequence joins TRBV18 and TRBJ1-5; 9 bases fit TRBD1. Per the germline V gene, CDR1 is KGHSH and CDR2 is LQKENI. V lost 3 bases, J lost 6 bases, and 0 bases stayed unmatched. This CDR3 is built from 13 residues. The CDR3 sequence: CASSPDRGQPQHF. The CDR3 DNA sequence: TGTGCCAGCTCACCGGACAGGGGTCAGCCCCAGCATTTT.

The V and J genes are TRBV11-1 and TRBJ1-2; D call uncertain. The V end lost 1 base, the J end lost 7 bases, and 7 bases lay between the germline ends. Germline V gives CDR1 SGHAT, CDR2 FQDESV (reference sequence). The CDR3 loop spans 12 amino acids. Written as DNA, the CDR3 is TGTGCCAGCAGCTTAGTGGGAGGTGGCTACACCTTC. Translation gives CASSLVGGGYTF.

The V and J genes are TRBV7-9 and TRBJ2-5; a weak D match, TRBD1 (6 bases). Germline V gene lookup returns CDR1 SEHNR and CDR2 FQNEAQ (reference sequence). V was shortened by 6 bases and J by 5 bases, with 19 bases between the two germline ends. This CDR3 has 15 residues. In nucleotides, the CDR3 is TGTGCCAGCAGTTTCGGGTCAGGGGATGCGGAGACCCAGTACTTC. The encoded protein is CASSFGSGDAETQYF.

The chain employs TRBV30 and TRBJ1-4, with 8 positions matching TRBD1. The CDR3 covers 15 residues. The germline V gene has CDR1 GTSNPN and CDR2 SVGIG (reference sequence). V was clipped by 4 bases and J by 8 bases; unmatched bases: 12. In nucleotides, the CDR3 is TGTGCCTGGAAGAGGCAGGGGGCGCTTAACGAAAAACTGTTTTTT. Its protein product is CAWKRQGALNEKLFF.

CDR3 loop: CASSGGASLSGNTIYF. The CDR3, as DNA: TGTGCCAGCTCCGGAGGGGCCTCCCTCTCTGGAAACACCATATATTTT. J is TRBJ1-3 and V is TRBV3-1 (or the pseudogene TRBV3-2), with TRBD1 as a possible D gene (5 bases). CDR3 length equals 16 residues. Germline V lookup: CDR1 LGHDT, CDR2 YNNKEL (reference sequence). Trimming shortened V by 8 bases and J by 0 bases, and 17 bases separated the two germline ends.

This CDR3 reads CASSQIGQGRGGYTF. The CDR3 coding sequence is TGTGCCAGCAGCCAAATTGGACAGGGTAGAGGTGGCTACACCTTC. The rearrangement joins TRBV14 to TRBJ1-2, with 8 bases aligning to TRBD1. J was trimmed by 7 bases and V by 2 bases; bases with no gene match: 9. This CDR3 has 15 amino acids. Germline lookup yields CDR1 SGHDN and CDR2 FVKESK. Based on the CDR3 plus reference TRBV14 and TRBJ1-2, the full variable domain is EAGVTQFPSHSVIEKGQTVTLRCDPISGHDNLYWYRRVMGKEIKFLLHFVKESKQDESGMPNNRFLAERTGGTYSTLKVQPAELEDSGVYFCASSQIGQGRGGYTFGSGTRLTVV.

This chain uses TRBV3-1 (or the pseudogene TRBV3-2) with TRBJ1-5, with 8 bases lining up with TRBD1. Germline trimming cut 1 base from V and 6 bases from J; bases unmatched to any gene: 5. The germline CDR1 and CDR2 sequences are LGHDT and YNNKEL (reference sequence). The CDR3 consists of 15 residues. The CDR3 loop is CASSQGGTGRQPQHF. The CDR3 DNA sequence: TGTGCCAGCAGCCAAGGCGGGACAGGTCGTCAGCCCCAGCATTTT.

The rearrangement uses TRBV5-1 and TRBJ1-2, with D possibly TRBD1 on 5 matching bases. Trimming stripped 0 bases from V and 2 bases from J, with 8 bases between. Germline V gives CDR1 SGHRS, CDR2 YFSETQ. The CDR3 extends over 14 amino acids. This chain's CDR3 is CASSLGAGNYGYTF. In DNA form, the CDR3 reads TGCGCCAGCAGCTTGGGTGCAGGGAACTATGGCTACACCTTC.

The chain is built from TRBV29-1 and TRBJ2-1, with 9 bases matching TRBD2. V trimming: 6 bases; J trimming: 6 bases; junction bases outside the gene matches: 18. CDR1 SQVTM and CDR2 ANQGSEA come from the germline V gene. This CDR3 is 17 amino acids long. This CDR3 is CSVTGLAGSPWGNEQFF. DNA for the CDR3: TGCAGCGTCACGGGTCTAGCGGGGTCGCCTTGGGGCAATGAGCAGTTCTTC.